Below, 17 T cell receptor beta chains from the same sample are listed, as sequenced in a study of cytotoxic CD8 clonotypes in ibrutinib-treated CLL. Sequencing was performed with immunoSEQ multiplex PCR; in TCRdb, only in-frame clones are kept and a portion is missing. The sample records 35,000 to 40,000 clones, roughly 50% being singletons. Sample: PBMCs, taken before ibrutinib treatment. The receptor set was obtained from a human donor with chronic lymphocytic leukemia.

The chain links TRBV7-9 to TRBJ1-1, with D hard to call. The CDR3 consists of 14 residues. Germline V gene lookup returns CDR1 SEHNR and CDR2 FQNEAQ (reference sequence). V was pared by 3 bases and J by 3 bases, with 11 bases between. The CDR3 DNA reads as TGTGCCAGCAGCTTTAAGTGGTCGGACACTGAAGCTTTCTTT. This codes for CASSFKWSDTEAFF.

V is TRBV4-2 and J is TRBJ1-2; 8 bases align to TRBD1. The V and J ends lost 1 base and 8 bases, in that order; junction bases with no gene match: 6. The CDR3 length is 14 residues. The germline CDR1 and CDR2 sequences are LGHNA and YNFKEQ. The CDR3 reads CASSQGQGAEGYTF. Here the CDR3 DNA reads TGTGCCAGCAGCCAAGGGCAGGGGGCGGAGGGCTACACCTTC.

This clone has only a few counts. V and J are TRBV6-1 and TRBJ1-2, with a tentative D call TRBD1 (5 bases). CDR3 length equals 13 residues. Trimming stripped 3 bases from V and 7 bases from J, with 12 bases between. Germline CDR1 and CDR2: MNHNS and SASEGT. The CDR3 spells CASSDRDRSGYTF. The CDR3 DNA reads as TGTGCCAGCAGTGACCGGGACCGAAGTGGCTACACCTTC.

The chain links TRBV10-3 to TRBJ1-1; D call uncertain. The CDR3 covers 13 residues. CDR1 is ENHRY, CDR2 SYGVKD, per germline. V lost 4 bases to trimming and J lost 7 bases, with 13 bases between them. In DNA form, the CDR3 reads TGTGCCATCAGTGTCCGGGTCGGCGGTGAAGCTTTCTTT. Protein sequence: CAISVRVGGEAFF.

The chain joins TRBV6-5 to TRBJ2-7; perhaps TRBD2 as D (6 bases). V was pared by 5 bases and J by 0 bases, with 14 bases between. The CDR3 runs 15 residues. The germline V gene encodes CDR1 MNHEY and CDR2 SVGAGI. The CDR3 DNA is TGTGCCAGCAGTAGGACTATTCCAAGCTCCTACGAGCAGTACTTC. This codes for CASSRTIPSSYEQYF.

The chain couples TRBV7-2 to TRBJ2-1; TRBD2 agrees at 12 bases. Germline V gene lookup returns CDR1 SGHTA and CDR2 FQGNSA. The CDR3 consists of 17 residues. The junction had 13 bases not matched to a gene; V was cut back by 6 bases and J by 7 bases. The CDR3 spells CASSLGLAGFWANEQFF. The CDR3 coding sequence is TGTGCCAGCAGTCTCGGACTAGCGGGGTTTTGGGCAAATGAGCAGTTCTTC.

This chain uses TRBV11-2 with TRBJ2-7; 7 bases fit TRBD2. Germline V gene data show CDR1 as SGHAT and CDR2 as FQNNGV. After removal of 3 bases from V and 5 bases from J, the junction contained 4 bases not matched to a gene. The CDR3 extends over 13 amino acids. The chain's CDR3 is CASSFAGVNEQYF. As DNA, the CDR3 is TGTGCCAGCAGCTTTGCGGGGGTGAACGAGCAGTACTTC.

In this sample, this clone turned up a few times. CDR3 sequence: CASSRATGIYGYTF. CDR3 sequence (DNA): TGTGCCAGCAGCCGAGCCACAGGGATCTATGGCTACACCTTC. The rearrangement links TRBV9 to TRBJ1-2; D perhaps matches TRBD1 (6 bases). Germline V gene sequence: CDR1 SGDLS, CDR2 YYNGEE. The ends were cut back, 4 bases at V and 4 bases at J, with 14 bases in the middle. The CDR3 loop spans 14 amino acids.

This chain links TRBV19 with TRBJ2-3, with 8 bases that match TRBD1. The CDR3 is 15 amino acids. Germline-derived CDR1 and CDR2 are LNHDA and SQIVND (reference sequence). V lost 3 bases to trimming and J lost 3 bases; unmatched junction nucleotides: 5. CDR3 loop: CASSIWTGRTDTQYF. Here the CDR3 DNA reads TGTGCCAGTAGTATTTGGACAGGGCGTACAGATACGCAGTATTTT.

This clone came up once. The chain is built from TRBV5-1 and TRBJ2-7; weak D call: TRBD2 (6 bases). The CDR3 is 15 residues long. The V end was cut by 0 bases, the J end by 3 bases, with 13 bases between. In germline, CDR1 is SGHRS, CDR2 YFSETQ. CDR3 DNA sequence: TGCGCCAGCAGCTTGGTTGACGGGGGTAACTACGAGCAGTACTTC. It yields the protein CASSLVDGGNYEQYF. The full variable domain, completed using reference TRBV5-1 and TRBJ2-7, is KAGVTQTPRYLIKTRGQQVTLSCSPISGHRSVSWYQQTPGQGLQFLFEYFSETQRNKGNFPGRFSGRQFSNSRSEMNVSTLELGDSALYLCASSLVDGGNYEQYFGPGTRLTVT.

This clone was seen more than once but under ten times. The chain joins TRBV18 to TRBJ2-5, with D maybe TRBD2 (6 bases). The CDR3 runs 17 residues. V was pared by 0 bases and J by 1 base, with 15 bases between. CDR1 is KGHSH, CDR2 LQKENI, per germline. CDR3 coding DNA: TGTGCCAGCTCACCACCGGGTGGGGAGGCCACCCAAGAGACCCAGTACTTC. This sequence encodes CASSPPGGEATQETQYF.

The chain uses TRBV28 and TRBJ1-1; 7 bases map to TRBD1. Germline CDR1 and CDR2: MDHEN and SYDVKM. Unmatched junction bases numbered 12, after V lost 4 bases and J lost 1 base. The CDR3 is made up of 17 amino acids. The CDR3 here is CASSSTPTGAGNTEAFF. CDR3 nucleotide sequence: TGTGCCAGCAGTTCGACCCCCACAGGGGCGGGGAACACTGAAGCTTTCTTT.

CDR3 DNA sequence: TGTGCCAGCAATTGGGGTCAAGAGACCCAGTACTTC. This gives the protein CASNWGQETQYF. The chain recombines TRBV2 with TRBJ2-5; D call uncertain. The V end was cut by 7 bases, the J end by 2 bases, with 8 bases between. The CDR3 consists of 12 residues. Per the germline V gene, CDR1 is SNHLY and CDR2 is FYNNEI.

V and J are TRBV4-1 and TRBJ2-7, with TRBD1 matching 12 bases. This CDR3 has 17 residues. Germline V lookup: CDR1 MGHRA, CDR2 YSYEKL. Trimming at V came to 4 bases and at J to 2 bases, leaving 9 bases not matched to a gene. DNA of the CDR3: TGCGCCAGCAGCCCGGCGGGGGGGACAGGGGGCACCTACGAGCAGTACTTC. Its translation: CASSPAGGTGGTYEQYF.

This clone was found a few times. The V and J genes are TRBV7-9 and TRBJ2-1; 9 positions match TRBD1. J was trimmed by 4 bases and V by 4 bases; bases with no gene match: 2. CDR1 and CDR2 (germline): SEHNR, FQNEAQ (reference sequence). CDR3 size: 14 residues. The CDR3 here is CASSSDRGYNEQFF. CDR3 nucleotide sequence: TGTGCCAGCAGCTCCGACAGGGGGTACAATGAGCAGTTCTTC.

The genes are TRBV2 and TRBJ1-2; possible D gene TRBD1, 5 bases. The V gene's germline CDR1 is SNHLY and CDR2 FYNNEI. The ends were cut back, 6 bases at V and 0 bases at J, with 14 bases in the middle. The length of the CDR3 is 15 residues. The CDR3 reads CASRIPSGTNYGYTF. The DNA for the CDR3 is TGTGCCAGCAGGATCCCGTCAGGGACTAACTATGGCTACACCTTC.

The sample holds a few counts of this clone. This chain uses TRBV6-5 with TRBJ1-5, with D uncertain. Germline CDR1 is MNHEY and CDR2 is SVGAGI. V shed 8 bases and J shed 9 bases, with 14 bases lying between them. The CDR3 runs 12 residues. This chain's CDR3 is CASRATGGPQHF. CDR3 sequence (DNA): TGTGCCAGCCGTGCAACGGGTGGGCCCCAGCATTTT.